The next 30 T cell receptor beta chains were all read from a single sample in a study of metastatic and nonmetastatic thyroid tumors (dated by TCRdb to between 2020 and 2021). None of the patients had been given any treatment before thyroid surgery. Receptor libraries were prepared by PCR. This sample was sequenced with an Illumina HiSeq 4000. TCRdb reworked the public reads: Q25 trimming with fastp, MiXCR clone assembly, productive beta chains retained. Here the sample has some 35,000 clones; less than 40% occur a single time. The ten largest clonotypes hold over 20% of the sample. Sequenced sample: tumor tissue. These receptors were taken from a female donor with papillary thyroid cancer or a benign thyroid nodule (not recorded which). Some clones in this sample may be carry-over from other donors' samples.

The chain carries TRBV6-1 and TRBJ2-7, with TRBD1 matching over 8 bases. CDR1 is MNHNS and CDR2 is SASEGT in the germline V gene. CDR3 size: 17 residues. J was trimmed by 0 bases and V by 8 bases; bases with no gene match: 15. The CDR3 reads CASFSNPGQGGSYEQYF. The CDR3 bases are TGTGCCAGCTTCTCCAACCCTGGACAGGGAGGCTCCTACGAGCAGTACTTC.

This sequence joins TRBV11-1 and TRBJ2-7; TRBD1 agrees at 11 bases. The CDR3 totals 16 residues. The junction had 6 bases not matched to a gene; V was cut back by 4 bases and J by 1 base. Looked up from germline, CDR1 is SGHAT and CDR2 is FQDESV (reference sequence). The DNA of the CDR3 is TGTGCCAGCAGCTCCATCGGACAGGGGGCATCCTACGAGCAGTACTTC. This sequence encodes CASSSIGQGASYEQYF.

This clone rates as medium-sized. The chain is built from TRBV28 and TRBJ2-6; D may be TRBD1 (6 bases). V shed 5 bases and J shed 4 bases, with 21 bases lying between them. Germline assignment: CDR1 MDHEN and CDR2 SYDVKM. The CDR3 contains 18 residues. CDR3 bases: TGTGCCAGCAGTCTCACAGGGCTCCCCCTCGTCGGGGCCAACGTCCTGACTTTC. Its protein product is CASSLTGLPLVGANVLTF.

In this sample, this clone turned up a few times. The chain recombines TRBV7-3 with TRBJ2-2, with 8 nucleotides matching TRBD2. In germline, CDR1 is SGHTA, CDR2 FQGTGA. Trimming at V came to 5 bases and at J to 8 bases, leaving 4 bases not matched to a gene. This CDR3 contains 13 residues. For the CDR3, the DNA is TGTGCCAGCAGCCACGGACTAGCAGGGGAGCTGTTTTTT. Translated, it gives CASSHGLAGELFF.

The chain links TRBV28 to TRBJ1-2, with a possible D match to TRBD1 (5 bases). Germline V gene data show CDR1 as MDHEN and CDR2 as SYDVKM. Trimming cost V 5 bases and J 4 bases, with 11 bases left between them. The CDR3 has 13 amino acids. The CDR3 sequence: CASSESGGYGYTF. For the CDR3, the DNA is TGTGCCAGCAGTGAAAGTGGGGGCTATGGCTACACCTTC.

J is TRBJ2-3 and V is TRBV25-1, with TRBD1 matching 7 bases. The CDR3 sequence is 15 residues long. The V gene end was trimmed by 3 bases and the J gene end by 3 bases; junction bases not matched to a gene: 6. Germline loops: CDR1 MGHDK, CDR2 SYGVNS. CDR3 protein: CASSDGTERTDTQYF. The CDR3, as DNA: TGTGCCAGCAGTGATGGGACAGAAAGGACAGATACGCAGTATTTT.

V and J are TRBV27 and TRBJ2-7; no reliable D call. V shed 2 bases and J shed 5 bases, with 10 bases lying between them. This CDR3 is built from 13 residues. Germline V lookup: CDR1 MNHEY, CDR2 SMNVEV (reference sequence). CDR3 in DNA: TGTGCCAGCAGTTTAAGGGTCGCCCACGAGCAGTACTTC. Translated, it gives CASSLRVAHEQYF.

This clone is a singleton in its sample. The V and J genes are TRBV4-3 and TRBJ2-1; 7 nucleotides agree with TRBD1. With V trimmed by 0 bases and J by 8 bases, 7 bases remained unmatched. The CDR3 covers 15 residues. In germline, CDR1 is LGHNA, CDR2 YSLEER. The CDR3 nucleotides read TGCGCCAGCAGCCAAGACAGGGGGATCCAATATGAGCAGTTCTTC. Residues: CASSQDRGIQYEQFF.

This clone showed up just a few times. J is TRBJ2-5 and V is TRBV19, with D perhaps matching TRBD2 (5 bases). Trimming shortened V by 3 bases and J by 5 bases, and 10 bases separated the two germline ends. The CDR3 is 13 residues long. Germline CDR1 and CDR2: LNHDA and SQIVND (reference sequence). The CDR3 region is CASSMTRRETQYF. The CDR3 region has the DNA TGTGCCAGTAGTATGACCAGGAGGGAGACCCAGTACTTC.

This clone was recorded once. It is likely a read error, because the conserved phenylalanine at the end of the CDR3 is missing. The chain is built from TRBV20-1 and TRBJ2-2, with D possibly matching TRBD2 (5 bases). Germline values: CDR1 DFQATT, CDR2 SNEGSKA (reference sequence). The CDR3 spans 15 residues. Between the trimmed V and J ends, which lost 1 base and 5 bases, there was a span of 14 bases. For the CDR3, the DNA is TGCAGTGCTAGAGGAGGTCTAGCAGTTACCGGGGAGCTGTTTTCT. Residues: CSARGGLAVTGELFS.

This chain joins TRBV9 and TRBJ1-5; D gene unclear. The length of the CDR3 is 15 residues. V lost 0 bases and J lost 1, with 8 bases in between. Germline CDR1 reads SGDLS; CDR2 reads YYNGEE. The CDR3 DNA sequence: TGTGCCAGCAGCGTAGACGGTGTAAGCAATCAGCCCCAGCATTTT. Its translation is CASSVDGVSNQPQHF.

The V and J genes are TRBV11-2 and TRBJ2-3; tentative D call: TRBD1 (6 bases). This CDR3 spans 12 amino acids. Trimming took off 5 bases at V and 8 bases at J, with 11 bases between the two ends. Per the germline V gene, CDR1 is SGHAT and CDR2 is FQNNGV. The CDR3 spells CASSQLQGTQYF. CDR3 DNA: TGTGCCAGCAGCCAATTACAGGGTACGCAGTATTTT.

This chain links TRBV5-5 with TRBJ2-7; TRBD1 aligns across 8 bases. CDR1 is SGHKS, CDR2 YYEKEE, per germline (reference sequence). This CDR3 is built from 15 residues. After removal of 1 base from V and 0 bases from J, the junction contained 3 bases not matched to a gene. The CDR3: CASSLRTGSSYEQYF. CDR3 coding DNA: TGTGCCAGCAGCTTGAGGACAGGGTCCTCCTACGAGCAGTACTTC. The entire variable domain, with the rest obtained from reference TRBV5-5 and TRBJ2-7, is as follows: DAGVTQSPTHLIKTRGQQVTLRCSPISGHKSVSWYQQVLGQGPQFIFQYYEKEERGRGNFPDRFSARQFPNYSSELNVNALLLGDSALYLCASSLRTGSSYEQYFGPGTRLTVT.

This chain connects TRBV7-2 to TRBJ1-2, with TRBD1 as a possible D gene (5 bases). CDR1 and CDR2 (germline): SGHTA, FQGNSA. V dropped 1 base and J dropped 6 bases, with 6 bases sitting between them. This CDR3 contains 12 residues. Here the CDR3 reads CASSLGGDGYTF. CDR3 sequence (DNA): TGTGCCAGCAGCTTAGGGGGGGATGGCTACACCTTC.

The rearrangement uses TRBV20-1 and TRBJ2-1; no definite D call. CDR3 length: 14 residues. The V end was cut by 3 bases, the J end by 2 bases, with 11 bases between. Germline CDR1 and CDR2: DFQATT and SNEGSKA (reference sequence). DNA of the CDR3: TGCAGTGCTAGTGATGGTTCTCCCTACAATGAGCAGTTCTTC. Encoded protein: CSASDGSPYNEQFF.

This clone came up a few times. The rearrangement uses TRBV6-1 and TRBJ2-2, with no clear D. Germline loops: CDR1 MNHNS, CDR2 SASEGT. The ends were cut back, 8 bases at V and 1 base at J, with 11 bases in the middle. This CDR3 is built from 14 residues. CDR3 loop: CASEDQRNTGELFF. Written as DNA, the CDR3 is TGTGCCAGCGAGGACCAGCGGAACACCGGGGAGCTGTTTTTT.

This clone was counted a few times. The chain uses TRBV6-1 and TRBJ2-2; 10 positions match TRBD1. Germline lookup yields CDR1 MNHNS and CDR2 SASEGT. CDR3 length equals 16 residues. Unmatched junction bases numbered 8, after V lost 3 bases and J lost 7 bases. CDR3 nucleotide sequence: TGTGCCAGCAGTGACCGGGACAGGGGCAAGGACGGGGAGCTGTTTTTT. Residues: CASSDRDRGKDGELFF.

This clone has a count of ten or more. The CDR3 region has the DNA TGTGCCAGACCAGCGCGGGGGAAGACCCAGTACTTC. It specifies CARPARGKTQYF. V is TRBV19 and J is TRBJ2-5, with TRBD2 matching 7 bases. Losses at the gene ends were 9 bases for V and 6 bases for J; bases not matched to a gene: 7. Per the germline V gene, CDR1 is LNHDA and CDR2 is SQIVND (reference sequence). The CDR3 sequence is 12 residues long.

The chain has TRBV12-3 or TRBV12-4 and TRBJ2-5; D gene uncertain. The CDR3 length is 11 residues. Trimming cost V 6 bases and J 2 bases, with 4 bases left between them. Here the CDR3 reads CASSKQETQYF. As DNA, the CDR3 is TGTGCCAGCAGCAAGCAAGAGACCCAGTACTTC.

The gene calls are TRBV27 and TRBJ1-1; TRBD1 might be the D (5 bases). Trimming pared 8 bases from V and 6 bases from J, leaving 19 bases between. Germline CDR1 reads MNHEY; CDR2 reads SMNVEV (reference sequence). This CDR3 has 14 amino acids. The CDR3 DNA reads as TGTGCCAGCTCCCTCTGGGGACGGACCTCTGAAGCTTTCTTT. This encodes CASSLWGRTSEAFF.

This clone was seen a handful of times. The rearrangement links TRBV28 to TRBJ2-7, with TRBD2 matching over 12 bases. V was clipped by 1 base and J by 5 bases; unmatched bases: 12. This CDR3 spans 18 amino acids. Germline CDR1 MDHEN, CDR2 SYDVKM. The CDR3 sequence is CASSLYRSRLAGVHEQYF. In DNA form, the CDR3 reads TGTGCCAGCAGTTTATACCGATCGAGACTAGCGGGAGTTCACGAGCAGTACTTC.

This clone showed up just once. The CDR3, as DNA: TGCAGTGCTAGAGATTCCAGGGGGGTCTATGGCTACACCTTC. It codes for CSARDSRGVYGYTF. The chain is built from TRBV20-1 and TRBJ1-2; TRBD1 matches at 7 bases. CDR1 and CDR2 (germline): DFQATT, SNEGSKA (reference sequence). J was trimmed by 4 bases and V by 0 bases; bases with no gene match: 5. CDR3 length: 14 amino acids.

V gene TRBV3-1 combines with J gene TRBJ2-1, with 7 bases aligning to TRBD2. V trimming: 7 bases; J trimming: 6 bases; junction bases outside the gene matches: 9. Germline V gives CDR1 LGHDT, CDR2 YNNKEL (reference sequence). The CDR3 contains 14 residues. As DNA, the CDR3 is TGTGCCAGCAAGAGCGGGGAGGGCCTCAATGAGCAGTTCTTC. Translating it yields CASKSGEGLNEQFF.

The chain has TRBV7-6 and TRBJ2-3; a weak D match, TRBD2 (5 bases). The CDR3 runs to 16 residues. Between the trimmed V and J ends, which lost 5 bases and 3 bases, there was a span of 18 bases. Germline V gene data show CDR1 as SGHVS and CDR2 as FNYEAQ. CDR3 DNA: TGTGCCAGCAGCCGCAATGCTGAGGGTTGGACAGATACGCAGTATTTT. It specifies CASSRNAEGWTDTQYF.

V and J are TRBV3-1 and TRBJ2-7; D uncertain. The CDR3 spans 12 residues. Germline V gene lookup returns CDR1 LGHDT and CDR2 YNNKEL (reference sequence). V was trimmed by 2 bases and J by 7 bases, leaving 9 bases between them. CDR3 residues: CASSQQGGEQYF. The CDR3, as DNA: TGTGCCAGCAGCCAACAAGGTGGTGAGCAGTACTTC.

This chain uses TRBV28 with TRBJ1-3; maybe TRBD1 (5 bases). Germline-derived CDR1 and CDR2 are MDHEN and SYDVKM. The CDR3 has 16 residues. With 5 bases removed from V and 0 bases from J, the gap between germline ends came to 14 bases. CDR3 DNA: TGTGCCAGCAGTGACGGACCGGGGGGCTCTGGAAACACCATATATTTT. Residues: CASSDGPGGSGNTIYF.

The rearrangement uses TRBV25-1 and TRBJ2-1, with 10 bases aligning to TRBD2. This CDR3 comprises 13 residues. Germline values: CDR1 MGHDK, CDR2 SYGVNS. After removal of 10 bases from V and 11 bases from J, the junction contained 11 bases not matched to a gene. The CDR3 DNA is TGTGCCACCAATCTAGCGGGGGAGCGGAAGCAGTTCTTC. Translated, it gives CATNLAGERKQFF. Complete variable domain (other parts from reference TRBV25-1 and TRBJ2-1): EADIYQTPRYLVIGTGKKITLECSQTMGHDKMYWYQQDPGMELHLIHYSYGVNSTEKGDLSSESTVSRIRTEHFPLTLESARPSHTSQYLCATNLAGERKQFFGPGTRLTVL.

The chain is built from TRBV4-1 and TRBJ1-5; no clear D. CDR3 length: 12 residues. Germline V gives CDR1 MGHRA, CDR2 YSYEKL. The germline V and J ends were trimmed by 0 bases and 6 bases, with 3 bases remaining between them. The CDR3 coding sequence is TGCGCCAGCAGCCAAGAGGGTCAGCCCCAGCATTTT. Encoded protein: CASSQEGQPQHF.

The rearrangement joins TRBV3-1 to TRBJ1-4; D is undetermined. Trimming removed 4 bases from V and 8 bases from J, with 11 bases in between. In germline, CDR1 is LGHDT, CDR2 YNNKEL (reference sequence). CDR3 length: 13 amino acids. The CDR3 spells CASSPLAQEKLFF. Written as DNA, the CDR3 is TGTGCCAGCAGCCCCCTGGCCCAAGAAAAACTGTTTTTT.

The chain carries TRBV6-1 and TRBJ2-7, with D tentatively TRBD2 (5 bases). CDR1 MNHNS and CDR2 SASEGT come from the germline V gene. The V gene lost 6 bases and the J gene lost 4 bases, with 10 bases spanning the gap. The CDR3 totals 12 residues. In nucleotides, the CDR3 is TGTGCCAGCAGCCACCCGGGATACGAGCAGTACTTC. Translated, it gives CASSHPGYEQYF.